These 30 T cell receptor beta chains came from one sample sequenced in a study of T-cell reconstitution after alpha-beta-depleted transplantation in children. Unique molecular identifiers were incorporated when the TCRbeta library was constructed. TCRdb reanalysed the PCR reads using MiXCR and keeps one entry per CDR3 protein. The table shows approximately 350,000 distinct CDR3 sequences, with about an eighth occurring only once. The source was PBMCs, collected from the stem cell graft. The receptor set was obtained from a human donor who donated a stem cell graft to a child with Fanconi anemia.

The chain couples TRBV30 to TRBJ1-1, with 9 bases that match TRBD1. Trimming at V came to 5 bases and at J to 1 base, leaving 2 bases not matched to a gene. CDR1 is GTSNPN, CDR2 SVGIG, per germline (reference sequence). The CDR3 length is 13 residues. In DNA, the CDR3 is TGTGCCTGGGGACAGGGGTGGAACACTGAAGCTTTCTTT. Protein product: CAWGQGWNTEAFF.

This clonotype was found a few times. CDR3 loop: CASSLLSPGVPIYNEQFF. The CDR3 nucleotides read TGTGCCAGCAGCTTACTATCTCCGGGTGTACCGATTTACAATGAGCAGTTCTTC. The rearrangement uses TRBV11-2 and TRBJ2-1; D gene uncertain. The CDR3 spans 18 residues. Germline V lookup: CDR1 SGHAT, CDR2 FQNNGV. V was trimmed by 2 bases and J by 4 bases, leaving 21 bases between them.

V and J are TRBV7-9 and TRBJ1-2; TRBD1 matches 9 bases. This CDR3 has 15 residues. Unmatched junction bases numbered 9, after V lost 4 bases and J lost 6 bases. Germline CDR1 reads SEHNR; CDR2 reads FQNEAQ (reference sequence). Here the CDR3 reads CASSSDPGTGNGYTF. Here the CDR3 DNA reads TGTGCCAGCAGCTCAGACCCCGGGACAGGGAATGGCTACACCTTC.

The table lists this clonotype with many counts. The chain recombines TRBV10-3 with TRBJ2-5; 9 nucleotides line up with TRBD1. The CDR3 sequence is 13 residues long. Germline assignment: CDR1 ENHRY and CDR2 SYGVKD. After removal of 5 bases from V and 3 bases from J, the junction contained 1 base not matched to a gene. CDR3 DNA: TGTGCCATCAGTCGGGACAGGGAAGAGACCCAGTACTTC. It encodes CAISRDREETQYF.

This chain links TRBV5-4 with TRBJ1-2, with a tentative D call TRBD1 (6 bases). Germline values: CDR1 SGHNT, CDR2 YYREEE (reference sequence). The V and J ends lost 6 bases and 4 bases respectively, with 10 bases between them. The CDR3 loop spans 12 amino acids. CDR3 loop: CASKGRGYGYTF. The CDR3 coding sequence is TGTGCCAGCAAGGGCAGGGGCTATGGCTACACCTTC.

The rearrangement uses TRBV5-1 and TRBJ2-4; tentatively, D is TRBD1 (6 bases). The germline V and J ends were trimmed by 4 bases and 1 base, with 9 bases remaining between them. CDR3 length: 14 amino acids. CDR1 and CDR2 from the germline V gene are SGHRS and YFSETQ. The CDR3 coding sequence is TGCGCCAGCAGCCCTCAGGGGGCCAAAAACATTCAGTACTTC. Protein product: CASSPQGAKNIQYF.

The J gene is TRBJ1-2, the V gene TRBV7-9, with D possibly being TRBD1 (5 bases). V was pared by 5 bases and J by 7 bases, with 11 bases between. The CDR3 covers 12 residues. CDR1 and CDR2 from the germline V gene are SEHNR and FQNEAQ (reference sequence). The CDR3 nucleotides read TGTGCCAGCAGCGTGGGACTTGCTGGCTACACCTTC. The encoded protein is CASSVGLAGYTF.

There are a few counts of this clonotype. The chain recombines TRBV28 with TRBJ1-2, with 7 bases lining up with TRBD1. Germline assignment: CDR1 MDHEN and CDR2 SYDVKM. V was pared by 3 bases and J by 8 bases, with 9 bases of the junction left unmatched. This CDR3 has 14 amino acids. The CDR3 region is CASSLTDRNRGYTF. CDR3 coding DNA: TGTGCCAGCAGTTTGACGGACAGGAATAGGGGCTACACCTTC.

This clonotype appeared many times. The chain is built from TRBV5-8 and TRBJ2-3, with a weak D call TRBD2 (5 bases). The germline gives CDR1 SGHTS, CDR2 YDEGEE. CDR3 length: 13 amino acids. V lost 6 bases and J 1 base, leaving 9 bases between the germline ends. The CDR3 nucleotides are TGTGCCAGCATAACCGGGGGCACAGATACGCAGTATTTT. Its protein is CASITGGTDTQYF.

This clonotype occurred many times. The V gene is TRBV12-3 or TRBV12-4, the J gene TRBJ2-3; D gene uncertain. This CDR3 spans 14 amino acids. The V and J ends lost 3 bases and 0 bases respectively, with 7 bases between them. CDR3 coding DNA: TGTGCCAGCAGTTTGGTAACCAGCACAGATACGCAGTATTTT. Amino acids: CASSLVTSTDTQYF.

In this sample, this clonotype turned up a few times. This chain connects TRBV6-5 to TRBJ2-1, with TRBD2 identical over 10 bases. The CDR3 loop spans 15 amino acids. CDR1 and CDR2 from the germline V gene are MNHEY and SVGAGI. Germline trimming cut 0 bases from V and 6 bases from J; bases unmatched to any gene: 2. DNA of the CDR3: TGTGCCAGCAGTTACTCTAGCGGGGGGCTCAATGAGCAGTTCTTC. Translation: CASSYSSGGLNEQFF.

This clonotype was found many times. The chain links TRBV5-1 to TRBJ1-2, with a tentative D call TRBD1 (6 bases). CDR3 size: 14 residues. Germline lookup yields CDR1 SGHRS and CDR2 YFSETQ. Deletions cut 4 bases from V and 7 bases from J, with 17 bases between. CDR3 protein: CASSPSGAQGGYTF. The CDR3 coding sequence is TGCGCCAGCAGCCCCTCGGGGGCTCAAGGTGGCTACACCTTC.

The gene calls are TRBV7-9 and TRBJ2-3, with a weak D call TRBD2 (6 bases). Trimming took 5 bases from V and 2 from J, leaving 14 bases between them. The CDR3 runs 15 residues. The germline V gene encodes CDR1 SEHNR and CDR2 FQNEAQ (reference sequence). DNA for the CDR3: TGTGCCAGCAGCCTCCCGCGGGGCTACACAGATACGCAGTATTTT. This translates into CASSLPRGYTDTQYF.

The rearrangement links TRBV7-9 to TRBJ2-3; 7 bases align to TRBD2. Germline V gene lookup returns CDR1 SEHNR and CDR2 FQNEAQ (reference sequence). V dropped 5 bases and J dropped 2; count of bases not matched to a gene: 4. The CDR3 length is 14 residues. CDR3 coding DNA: TGTGCCAGCAGCCCACGGGACTACACAGATACGCAGTATTTT. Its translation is CASSPRDYTDTQYF. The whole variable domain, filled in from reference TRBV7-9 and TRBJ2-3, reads DTGVSQNPRHKITKRGQNVTFRCDPISEHNRLYWYRQTLGQGPEFLTYFQNEAQLEKSRLLSDRFSAERPKGSFSTLEIQRTEQGDSAMYLCASSPRDYTDTQYFGPGTRLTVL.

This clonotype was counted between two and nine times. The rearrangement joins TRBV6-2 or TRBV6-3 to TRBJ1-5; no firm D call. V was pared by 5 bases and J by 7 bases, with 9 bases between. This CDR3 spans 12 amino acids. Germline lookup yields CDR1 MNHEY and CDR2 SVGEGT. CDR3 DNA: TGTGCCAGCAGTACGACCGGGCAGCCCCAGCATTTT. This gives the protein CASSTTGQPQHF.

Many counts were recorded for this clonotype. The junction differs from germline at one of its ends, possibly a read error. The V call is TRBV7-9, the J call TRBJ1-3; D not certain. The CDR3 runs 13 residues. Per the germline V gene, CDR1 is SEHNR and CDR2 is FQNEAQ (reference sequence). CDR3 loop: CASSLGSGNTIYF. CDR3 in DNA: TGTGCCAGCAGTTTAGGCTCTGGAAACACCATATATTTT.

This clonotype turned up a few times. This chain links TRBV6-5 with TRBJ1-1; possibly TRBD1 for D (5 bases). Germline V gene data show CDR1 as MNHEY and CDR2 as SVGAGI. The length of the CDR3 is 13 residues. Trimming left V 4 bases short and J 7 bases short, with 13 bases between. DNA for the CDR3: TGTGCCAGCAGTTTTCAGGGCCGGTATGAAGCTTTCTTT. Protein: CASSFQGRYEAFF.

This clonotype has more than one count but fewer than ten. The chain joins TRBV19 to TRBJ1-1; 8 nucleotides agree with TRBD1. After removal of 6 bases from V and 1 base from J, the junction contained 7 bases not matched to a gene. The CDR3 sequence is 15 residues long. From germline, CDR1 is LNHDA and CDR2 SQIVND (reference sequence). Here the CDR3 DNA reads TGTGCCAGTAGCTTCAGGGGGCGGACGAACACTGAAGCTTTCTTT. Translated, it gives CASSFRGRTNTEAFF.

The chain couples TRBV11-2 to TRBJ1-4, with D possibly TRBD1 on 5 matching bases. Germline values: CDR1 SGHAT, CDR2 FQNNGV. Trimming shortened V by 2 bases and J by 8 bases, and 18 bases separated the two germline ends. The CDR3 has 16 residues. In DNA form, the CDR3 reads TGTGCCAGCAGCTTAAACCAGGGCCTACGAGGGGAAAAACTGTTTTTT. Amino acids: CASSLNQGLRGEKLFF.

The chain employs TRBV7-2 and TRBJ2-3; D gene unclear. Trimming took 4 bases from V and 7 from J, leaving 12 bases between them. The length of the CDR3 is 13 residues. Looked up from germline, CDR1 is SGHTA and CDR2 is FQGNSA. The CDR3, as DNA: TGTGCCAGCAGCTCTCGGTCGTTAAATACGCAGTATTTT. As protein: CASSSRSLNTQYF. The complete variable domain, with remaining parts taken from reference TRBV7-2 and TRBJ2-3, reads GAGVSQSPSNKVTEKGKDVELRCDPISGHTALYWYRQSLGQGLEFLIYFQGNSAPDKSGLPSDRFSAERTGGSVSTLTIQRTQQEDSAVYLCASSSRSLNTQYFGPGTRLTVL.

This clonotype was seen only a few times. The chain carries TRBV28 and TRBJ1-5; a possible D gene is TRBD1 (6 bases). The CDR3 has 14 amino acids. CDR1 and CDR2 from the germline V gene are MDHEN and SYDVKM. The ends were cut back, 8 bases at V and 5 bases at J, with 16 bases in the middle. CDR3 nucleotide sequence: TGTGCCAGCCTTGAGGGGGTTCGATATCAGCCCCAGCATTTT. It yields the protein CASLEGVRYQPQHF.

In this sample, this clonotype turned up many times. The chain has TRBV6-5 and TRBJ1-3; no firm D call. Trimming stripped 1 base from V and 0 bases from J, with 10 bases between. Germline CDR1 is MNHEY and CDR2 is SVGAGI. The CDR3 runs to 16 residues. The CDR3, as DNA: TGTGCCAGCAGTTACTTGTCGGGAAGCTCTGGAAACACCATATATTTT. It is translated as CASSYLSGSSGNTIYF.

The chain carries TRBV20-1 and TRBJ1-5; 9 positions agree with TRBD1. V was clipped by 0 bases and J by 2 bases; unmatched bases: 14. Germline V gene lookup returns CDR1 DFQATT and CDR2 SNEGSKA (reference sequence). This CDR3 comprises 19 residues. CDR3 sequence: CSARDDRGNLVQGNQPQHF. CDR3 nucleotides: TGCAGTGCTAGAGATGACAGGGGGAACCTGGTCCAGGGCAATCAGCCCCAGCATTTT.

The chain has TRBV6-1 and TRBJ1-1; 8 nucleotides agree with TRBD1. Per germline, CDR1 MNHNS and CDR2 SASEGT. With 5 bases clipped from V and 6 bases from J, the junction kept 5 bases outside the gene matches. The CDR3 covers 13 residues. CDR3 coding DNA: TGTGCCAGCAGTCCCTGGACAGGGCCTGAAGCTTTCTTT. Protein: CASSPWTGPEAFF.

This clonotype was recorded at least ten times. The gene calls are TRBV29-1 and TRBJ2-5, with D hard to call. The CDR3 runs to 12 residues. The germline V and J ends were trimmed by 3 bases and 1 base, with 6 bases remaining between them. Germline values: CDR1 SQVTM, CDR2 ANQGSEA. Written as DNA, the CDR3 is TGCAGCGTTGAGCGTCTCCAAGAGACCCAGTACTTC. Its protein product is CSVERLQETQYF.

This chain's CDR3 is CASSNYRTGGSYNSPLHF. DNA of the CDR3: TGTGCCAGCAGCAATTATCGGACCGGGGGCTCCTATAATTCACCCCTCCACTTT. V is TRBV6-2 or TRBV6-3 and J is TRBJ1-6, with D maybe TRBD1 (5 bases). CDR3 length: 18 amino acids. The V gene lost 6 bases and the J gene lost 0 bases, with 18 bases spanning the gap. CDR1 is MNHEY and CDR2 is SVGEGT in the germline V gene.

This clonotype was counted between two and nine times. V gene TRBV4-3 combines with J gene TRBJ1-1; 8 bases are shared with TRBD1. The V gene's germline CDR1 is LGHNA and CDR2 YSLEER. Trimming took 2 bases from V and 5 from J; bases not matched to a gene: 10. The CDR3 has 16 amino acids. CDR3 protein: CASSQILTGDGTEAFF. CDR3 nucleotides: TGCGCCAGCAGCCAAATCCTGACAGGGGACGGGACTGAAGCTTTCTTT.

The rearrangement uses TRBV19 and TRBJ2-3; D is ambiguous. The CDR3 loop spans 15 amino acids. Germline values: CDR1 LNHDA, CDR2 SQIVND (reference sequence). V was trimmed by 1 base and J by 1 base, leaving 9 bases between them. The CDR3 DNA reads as TGTGCCAGTAGTATAGGGGCCCGCGGCACAGATACGCAGTATTTT. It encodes CASSIGARGTDTQYF.

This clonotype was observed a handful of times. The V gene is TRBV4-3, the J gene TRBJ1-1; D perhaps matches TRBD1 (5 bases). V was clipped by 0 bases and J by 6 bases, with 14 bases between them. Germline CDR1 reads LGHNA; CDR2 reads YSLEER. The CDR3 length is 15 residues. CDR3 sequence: CASSQDVQGRAEAFF. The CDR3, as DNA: TGCGCCAGCAGCCAAGATGTTCAGGGCCGGGCTGAAGCTTTCTTT.

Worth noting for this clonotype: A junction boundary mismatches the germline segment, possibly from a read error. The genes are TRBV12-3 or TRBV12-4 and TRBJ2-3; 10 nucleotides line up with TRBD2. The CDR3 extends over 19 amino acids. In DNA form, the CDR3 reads TGTGCCATCAGTTCTCCGGGTAGCGGGGGGCCCCATAGCACAGATACGCAGTATTTT. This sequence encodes CAISSPGSGGPHSTDTQYF.